The 14 T cell receptor beta chains below all came from one sample that was sequenced in a study of T cell repertoires in cytomegalovirus infection. From the reads, TCRdb called clonotypes with MiXCR, one entry per CDR3 protein. The sample lists around 530,000 distinct CDR3 sequences; 26% were seen once. Sequencing used PBMCs. These receptors were taken from a human donor in good health (CMV status not recorded). Some clones in this sample may be carry-over from other donors' samples.

In this sample, this clonotype turned up many times. V and J are TRBV7-2 and TRBJ2-4; 11 positions match TRBD2. CDR1 is SGHTA, CDR2 FQGNSA, per germline. The trim removed 1 base at V and 6 bases at J, leaving 11 bases unmatched. CDR3 length: 18 amino acids. CDR3 region: CASSLEPGASGRRNIQYF. The DNA for the CDR3 is TGTGCCAGCAGCTTAGAGCCAGGGGCTAGCGGGAGGAGAAACATTCAGTACTTC. Looking up the rest from reference TRBV7-2 and TRBJ2-4 gives the full variable domain: GAGVSQSPSNKVTEKGKDVELRCDPISGHTALYWYRQSLGQGLEFLIYFQGNSAPDKSGLPSDRFSAERTGGSVSTLTIQRTQQEDSAVYLCASSLEPGASGRRNIQYFGAGTRLSVL.

This clonotype was detected once. The genes are TRBV19 and TRBJ2-7, with 11 bases fitting TRBD2. V was pared by 5 bases and J by 3 bases, with 12 bases of the junction left unmatched. The CDR3 loop spans 17 amino acids. Germline values: CDR1 LNHDA, CDR2 SQIVND (reference sequence). As DNA, the CDR3 is TGTGCCAGTAGTGCAGGGGGTACTAGCGGGAGTCTCTACGAGCAGTACGTC. Encoded protein: CASSAGGTSGSLYEQYV.

This clonotype turned up a few times. V gene TRBV11-3 combines with J gene TRBJ1-1; 7 bases align to TRBD1. After removal of 7 bases from V and 0 bases from J, the junction contained 11 bases not matched to a gene. This CDR3 region has 16 residues. Germline V lookup: CDR1 SGHNT, CDR2 YENEEA. CDR3 sequence: CASNPRTGLMNTEAFF. The CDR3 DNA sequence: TGTGCCAGCAATCCCCGGACAGGACTTATGAACACTGAAGCTTTCTTT. The full variable domain, completed using reference TRBV11-3 and TRBJ1-1, is EAGVVQSPRYKIIEKKQPVAFWCNPISGHNTLYWYLQNLGQGPELLIRYENEEAVDDSQLPKDRFSAERLKGVDSTLKIQPAELGDSAVYLCASNPRTGLMNTEAFFGQGTRLTVV.

This clonotype was seen many times. The rearrangement links TRBV7-2 to TRBJ2-1, with TRBD1 matching 8 bases. J was trimmed by 11 bases and V by 5 bases; bases with no gene match: 11. The CDR3 covers 14 residues. Per germline, CDR1 SGHTA and CDR2 FQGNSA. The CDR3 sequence: CASSPMAPGGKQFF. In nucleotides, the CDR3 is TGTGCCAGCAGCCCAATGGCCCCAGGGGGCAAGCAGTTCTTC.

The gene calls are TRBV9 and TRBJ1-1; weak D call: TRBD1 (6 bases). The germline gives CDR1 SGDLS, CDR2 YYNGEE. The CDR3 runs to 14 residues. Trimming took 4 bases from V and 0 from J, leaving 10 bases between them. The CDR3 DNA is TGTGCCAGCAGCATGGGACACCTGAACACTGAAGCTTTCTTT. It codes for CASSMGHLNTEAFF.

This clonotype was seen a handful of times. The rearrangement links TRBV28 to TRBJ2-2; 7 nucleotides match TRBD2. The CDR3 runs 15 residues. Germline CDR1 and CDR2: MDHEN and SYDVKM. V lost 1 base to trimming and J lost 4 bases; unmatched junction nucleotides: 3. The CDR3: CASSLSASGTGELFF. DNA of the CDR3: TGTGCCAGCAGTTTATCGGCTAGCGGCACCGGGGAGCTGTTTTTT.

The table lists this clonotype with a few counts. The rearrangement uses TRBV18 and TRBJ2-5; the D gene is possibly TRBD1 (5 bases). From germline, CDR1 is KGHSH and CDR2 LQKENI. This CDR3 has 14 residues. V lost 6 bases and J 5 bases, leaving 16 bases between the germline ends. The CDR3 loop reads CASSPGSQQETQYF. The CDR3 DNA is TGTGCCAGCTCGCCAGGGTCCCAGCAGGAGACCCAGTACTTC.

In its sample, this clonotype was seen a few times. The rearrangement joins TRBV10-3 to TRBJ1-5; TRBD1 might be the D (6 bases). V lost 6 bases and J 3 bases, leaving 9 bases between the germline ends. Germline V gives CDR1 ENHRY, CDR2 SYGVKD. This CDR3 comprises 13 residues. CDR3 bases: TGTGCCATCAGGCAGGGGCCCAATCAGCCCCAGCATTTT. This sequence encodes CAIRQGPNQPQHF.

There are a few counts of this clonotype. The rearrangement links TRBV19 to TRBJ1-5; no reliable D call. Per germline, CDR1 LNHDA and CDR2 SQIVND (reference sequence). V gave up 9 bases and J gave up 1 base, with 13 bases separating them. The CDR3 consists of 14 residues. CDR3 sequence reads: CASRVVGSNQPQHF. For the CDR3, the DNA is TGTGCCAGCCGAGTCGTGGGGAGCAATCAGCCCCAGCATTTT.

The sample holds many counts of this clonotype. The chain combines TRBV7-9 with TRBJ1-6; D perhaps matches TRBD1 (5 bases). The V gene's germline CDR1 is SEHNR and CDR2 FQNEAQ (reference sequence). The CDR3 contains 14 residues. V was clipped by 3 bases and J by 14 bases, with 17 bases between them. CDR3 region: CASSLIRERATLHF. DNA for the CDR3: TGTGCCAGCAGCTTGATCAGGGAGAGAGCCACCCTCCACTTT.

The rearrangement joins TRBV7-4 to TRBJ1-3; D call uncertain. Germline-derived CDR1 and CDR2 are SGHVT and SQSDAQ. The ends were cut back, 6 bases at V and 4 bases at J, with 7 bases in the middle. The CDR3 is 12 residues long. The CDR3 spells CASRKVGNTIYF. CDR3 in DNA: TGTGCCAGCAGAAAAGTGGGAAACACCATATATTTT.

V usage is TRBV6-6 and J usage is TRBJ2-1, with 9 bases that match TRBD2. V lost 0 bases to trimming and J lost 3 bases; unmatched junction nucleotides: 12. Germline-derived CDR1 and CDR2 are MNHNY and SVGAGI (reference sequence). This CDR3 is 19 amino acids long. CDR3: CASSYSGASGRFGYNEQFF. CDR3 nucleotide sequence: TGTGCCAGCAGTTACTCAGGGGCGAGCGGGAGGTTTGGCTACAATGAGCAGTTCTTC.

This clonotype came up a few times. V gene TRBV6-5 combines with J gene TRBJ2-1, with 9 bases aligning to TRBD2. The CDR3 has 14 amino acids. Looked up from germline, CDR1 is MNHEY and CDR2 is SVGAGI. Unmatched junction bases numbered 9, after V lost 2 bases and J lost 13 bases. The CDR3 loop reads CASSYTTSGGTQFF. The CDR3 bases are TGTGCCAGCAGTTACACGACTAGCGGAGGGACTCAGTTCTTC.

This clonotype was seen a few times. The chain is built from TRBV6-6 and TRBJ2-7; 9 positions agree with TRBD2. The CDR3 length is 12 residues. Trimming at V came to 8 bases and at J to 6 bases, leaving 5 bases not matched to a gene. Germline V gene lookup returns CDR1 MNHNY and CDR2 SVGAGI (reference sequence). The CDR3 coding sequence is TGTGCCAGCGGGGGACTAGCAGGCGAGCAGTACGTC. Amino acids: CASGGLAGEQYV.